Listed below are T cell receptor beta chains from one sample, sequenced in a study of graft-versus-host responses after intestinal transplantation. Their antigens remain unidentified. Sequencing used immunoSEQ multiplex PCR; TCRdb keeps in-frame clones, though not all of them. The data hold roughly 120,000 clones, with 90% observed a single time. This specimen was unstimulated CD4+ T cells sorted from spleen or lymph node cells, taken before intestinal transplant. These receptors all stem from a human donor who received an intestinal transplant. Each CDR3 is given with its conserved first and last residue. D genes are given only for firm matches. Only some rows state a clone size, as once, few, many or a class for expanded clones.

d_call: TRBD1
v_call: TRBV5-1
clone_size: -
j_call: TRBJ2-3
cdr3_nt: TGCGCCAGCAGCCCGAACCACGCAGGGGGCTCTACCACAGATACGCAGTATTTT
cdr3_aa: CASSPNHAGGSTTDTQYF

d_call: -
v_call: TRBV7-2
clone_size: -
j_call: TRBJ2-5
cdr3_nt: TGTGCCAGCAGCTTAGACGGTGAGACCCAGTACTTC
cdr3_aa: CASSLDGETQYF

d_call: -
v_call: TRBV18
clone_size: once
j_call: TRBJ2-5
cdr3_nt: TGTGCCAGCTCACCACACAGTAGGGAGACCCAGTACTTC
cdr3_aa: CASSPHSRETQYF

d_call: -
v_call: TRBV11-2
clone_size: -
j_call: TRBJ1-1
cdr3_nt: TGTGCCAGCAGCTTACAGGGCACTGAAGCTTTCTTT
cdr3_aa: CASSLQGTEAFF

d_call: -
v_call: TRBV7-2
clone_size: -
j_call: TRBJ1-2
cdr3_nt: TGTGCCAGCAGCCCACGACAGTATGGCTACACCTTC
cdr3_aa: CASSPRQYGYTF

d_call: TRBD2
v_call: TRBV7-2
clone_size: -
j_call: TRBJ2-5
cdr3_nt: TGTGCCAGCAGCTTAGTCCGGACTAGCGGATTCGGGCAAGAGACCCAGTACTTC
cdr3_aa: CASSLVRTSGFGQETQYF

d_call: TRBD1
v_call: TRBV30
clone_size: once
j_call: TRBJ2-3
cdr3_nt: TGTGCCTTCCGGACAGGGCCCACAGATACGCAGTATTTT
cdr3_aa: CAFRTGPTDTQYF

d_call: -
v_call: TRBV5-1
clone_size: -
j_call: TRBJ1-1
cdr3_nt: TGCGCCAGCAGCTTAGTGGCAGGGAACACTGAAGCTTTCTTT
cdr3_aa: CASSLVAGNTEAFF

d_call: -
v_call: TRBV10-3
clone_size: once
j_call: TRBJ2-6
cdr3_nt: TGTGCCATCAGTGAGTCGGGAGCCTCTGGGGCCAACGTCCTGACTTTC
cdr3_aa: CAISESGASGANVLTF

d_call: -
v_call: TRBV5-1
clone_size: -
j_call: TRBJ2-3
cdr3_nt: TGCGCCAGCAGAATTATTACAGGGAGCACAGATACGCAGTATTTT
cdr3_aa: CASRIITGSTDTQYF

d_call: -
v_call: TRBV29-1
clone_size: few
j_call: TRBJ1-1
cdr3_nt: TGCAGCGTTGAAGTAGAACCGGGTTCTCCTGAAGCTTTCTTT
cdr3_aa: CSVEVEPGSPEAFF

d_call: -
v_call: TRBV15
clone_size: -
j_call: TRBJ2-7
cdr3_nt: TGTGCCACTACCGGGGAGGGGGTTCGCTACGAGCAGTACTTC
cdr3_aa: CATTGEGVRYEQYF

d_call: TRBD2
v_call: TRBV6-6
clone_size: -
j_call: TRBJ2-1
cdr3_nt: TGTGCCAGCAGAGGACTAGACTCCTCCTACAATGAGCAGTTCTTC
cdr3_aa: CASRGLDSSYNEQFF

d_call: -
v_call: TRBV5-5
clone_size: -
j_call: TRBJ2-3
cdr3_nt: TGTGCCAGCAGCCCCCCTGGTCCGGGCACAGATACGCAGTATTTT
cdr3_aa: CASSPPGPGTDTQYF

d_call: TRBD2
v_call: TRBV6-5
clone_size: -
j_call: TRBJ2-5
cdr3_nt: TGTGCCAGCAGTTACTCATGGACTAGCGGGGGGCCCCCGTACTTC
cdr3_aa: CASSYSWTSGGPPYF

d_call: TRBD1
v_call: TRBV7-8
clone_size: -
j_call: TRBJ1-2
cdr3_nt: TGTGCCAGCAGCTCAACAGGGGGGAATGGCTACACCTTC
cdr3_aa: CASSSTGGNGYTF

d_call: -
v_call: TRBV5-5
clone_size: once
j_call: TRBJ2-6
cdr3_nt: TGTGCCAGCGTGGCATCTGGGGCCAACGTCCTGACTTTC
cdr3_aa: CASVASGANVLTF

d_call: -
v_call: TRBV5-4
clone_size: -
j_call: TRBJ2-3
cdr3_nt: TGTGCCAGCAGCCCCACTCGTGGGGCCCCAGATACGCAGTATTTT
cdr3_aa: CASSPTRGAPDTQYF

d_call: TRBD1
v_call: TRBV5-1
clone_size: -
j_call: TRBJ2-2
cdr3_nt: TGCGCCAGCAGCTTGACAGGGGGCGGGGAGCTGTTTTTT
cdr3_aa: CASSLTGGGELFF

d_call: -
v_call: TRBV2
clone_size: few
j_call: TRBJ1-6
cdr3_nt: TGTGCCAGCAGAGACACCGAGCTTCCGACCCTCCACTTT
cdr3_aa: CASRDTELPTLHF

d_call: -
v_call: TRBV6-1
clone_size: -
j_call: TRBJ2-2
cdr3_nt: TGTGCCACCAAGGACAGGAACACCGGGGAGCTGTTTTTT
cdr3_aa: CATKDRNTGELFF

d_call: TRBD1
v_call: TRBV30
clone_size: once
j_call: TRBJ2-4
cdr3_nt: TGTGCCAGCACGCCCGGACAGGGGGCAAACATTCAGTACTTC
cdr3_aa: CASTPGQGANIQYF

d_call: TRBD1
v_call: TRBV4-3
clone_size: -
j_call: TRBJ1-2
cdr3_nt: TGCGCCAGCAGCCTCGACAGGGGGCAATACTATGGCTACACCTTC
cdr3_aa: CASSLDRGQYYGYTF

d_call: -
v_call: TRBV5-1
clone_size: -
j_call: TRBJ2-7
cdr3_nt: TGCGCCAGCAGGGCATGGCAGGAACCCTACGAGCAGTACTTC
cdr3_aa: CASRAWQEPYEQYF

d_call: TRBD1
v_call: TRBV11-2
clone_size: -
j_call: TRBJ2-2
cdr3_nt: TGTGCCAGCACCCGGACAGGGAACACCGGGGAGCTGTTTTTT
cdr3_aa: CASTRTGNTGELFF

d_call: TRBD1
v_call: TRBV28
clone_size: -
j_call: TRBJ2-7
cdr3_nt: TGTGCCAGCAGACCGACAGGGTCCCTCTACGAGCAGTACTTC
cdr3_aa: CASRPTGSLYEQYF

d_call: TRBD1
v_call: TRBV6-6
clone_size: few
j_call: TRBJ1-6
cdr3_nt: TGTGCCAGCACCCCGACAGGGGGCTATAATTCACCCCTCCACTTT
cdr3_aa: CASTPTGGYNSPLHF

d_call: TRBD2
v_call: TRBV4-3
clone_size: -
j_call: TRBJ2-1
cdr3_nt: TGCGCCAGCAGCCAAGAACTTGGACTAGCGGGAAGGCACAATGAGCAGTTCTTC
cdr3_aa: CASSQELGLAGRHNEQFF

d_call: -
v_call: TRBV18
clone_size: -
j_call: TRBJ2-6
cdr3_nt: TGTGCCAGCTCAACCAGGCAGACTGGGGCCAACGTCCTGACTTTC
cdr3_aa: CASSTRQTGANVLTF

d_call: -
v_call: TRBV25-1
clone_size: -
j_call: TRBJ2-5
cdr3_nt: TGTGCCAGCGACCGGCTCAGGCGCCCCCAAGAGACCCAGTACTTC
cdr3_aa: CASDRLRRPQETQYF

d_call: -
v_call: TRBV6-5
clone_size: -
j_call: TRBJ1-3
cdr3_nt: TGTGCCAGCAGTTACGACAGAAGCTCTGGAAACACCATATATTTT
cdr3_aa: CASSYDRSSGNTIYF

d_call: -
v_call: TRBV19
clone_size: once
j_call: TRBJ1-5
cdr3_nt: TGTGCCAGTAGTATTCAGTTCGGCAATCAGCCCCAGCATTTT
cdr3_aa: CASSIQFGNQPQHF

d_call: TRBD2
v_call: TRBV10-2
clone_size: -
j_call: TRBJ2-7
cdr3_nt: TGCGCCAGCAGGGTAGACGGGAGGTGGGAAAACGAGCAGTACTTC
cdr3_aa: CASRVDGRWENEQYF

d_call: TRBD2
v_call: TRBV5-1
clone_size: -
j_call: TRBJ2-3
cdr3_nt: TGCGCCAGCAGCTCCGGACTAGCGGGAGTGGCCACAGATACGCAGTATTTT
cdr3_aa: CASSSGLAGVATDTQYF

d_call: -
v_call: TRBV27
clone_size: -
j_call: TRBJ1-5
cdr3_nt: TGTGCCAGCAGTTGGAGAAATAGCAATCAGCCCCAGCATTTT
cdr3_aa: CASSWRNSNQPQHF

d_call: TRBD1
v_call: TRBV7-2
clone_size: -
j_call: TRBJ1-6
cdr3_nt: TGTGCCAGCAGAAAGGACAGGGGCAGCTCCTATAATTCACCCCTCCACTTT
cdr3_aa: CASRKDRGSSYNSPLHF

d_call: -
v_call: TRBV5-1
clone_size: -
j_call: TRBJ1-2
cdr3_nt: TGCGCCAGCAGTATTCAGGGTAACTATGGCTACACCTTC
cdr3_aa: CASSIQGNYGYTF

d_call: TRBD1
v_call: TRBV29-1
clone_size: once
j_call: TRBJ1-1
cdr3_nt: TGCAGCGTTCACAGGGGGGGGACTGAAGCTTTCTTT
cdr3_aa: CSVHRGGTEAFF

d_call: -
v_call: TRBV20-1
clone_size: -
j_call: TRBJ1-2
cdr3_nt: TGCAGTGCTAGCACGGACTATGGCTACACCTTC
cdr3_aa: CSASTDYGYTF

d_call: TRBD2
v_call: TRBV19
clone_size: -
j_call: TRBJ2-7
cdr3_nt: TGTGCCAGTAGTATCGGAGTAGCGGGAGCCTACGAGCAGTACTTC
cdr3_aa: CASSIGVAGAYEQYF

d_call: TRBD1
v_call: TRBV7-9
clone_size: few
j_call: TRBJ1-2
cdr3_nt: TGTGCCAGCCGAGGGGACAGGACCGACTATGGCTACACCTTC
cdr3_aa: CASRGDRTDYGYTF

d_call: TRBD1
v_call: TRBV5-1
clone_size: -
j_call: TRBJ2-7
cdr3_nt: TGCGCCAGCAGCTTGAGACAGGGGGCGAGCTCCTACGAGCAGTACTTC
cdr3_aa: CASSLRQGASSYEQYF

d_call: TRBD2
v_call: TRBV6-1
clone_size: -
j_call: TRBJ2-1
cdr3_nt: TGTGCCAGCAGTGAGGTAGCGGGTCTTGAGCAGTTCTTC
cdr3_aa: CASSEVAGLEQFF

d_call: TRBD1
v_call: TRBV2
clone_size: -
j_call: TRBJ2-7
cdr3_nt: TGTGCCAGCACCCCGGACAGGGGAGAGCAGTACTTC
cdr3_aa: CASTPDRGEQYF

d_call: TRBD2
v_call: TRBV7-2
clone_size: -
j_call: TRBJ2-4
cdr3_nt: TGTGCCAGCAGCTTAGCTAGCGGGGGCAAAAACATTCAGTACTTC
cdr3_aa: CASSLASGGKNIQYF

d_call: TRBD1
v_call: TRBV18
clone_size: -
j_call: TRBJ2-6
cdr3_nt: TGTGCCAGCTCGCCCGGGACAGGGGGATCTGGGGCCAACGTCCTGACTTTC
cdr3_aa: CASSPGTGGSGANVLTF

d_call: TRBD1
v_call: TRBV30
clone_size: few
j_call: TRBJ1-5
cdr3_nt: TGTGCCTGGAGTGTACAGGGGGTCCAGCCCCAGCATTTT
cdr3_aa: CAWSVQGVQPQHF

d_call: TRBD1
v_call: TRBV19
clone_size: -
j_call: TRBJ2-7
cdr3_nt: TGTGCCAGTAGCCTACAGGGGGCAAACGAGCAGTACTTC
cdr3_aa: CASSLQGANEQYF

d_call: -
v_call: TRBV19
clone_size: -
j_call: TRBJ2-1
cdr3_nt: TGTGCCAGTAGTTCCGCCAAGCTATACAATGAGCAGTTCTTC
cdr3_aa: CASSSAKLYNEQFF

d_call: -
v_call: TRBV14
clone_size: -
j_call: TRBJ2-7
cdr3_nt: TGTGCCAGCAGCCAAGGAGCTTACGAGCAGTACTTC
cdr3_aa: CASSQGAYEQYF

d_call: -
v_call: TRBV4-1
clone_size: -
j_call: TRBJ1-1
cdr3_nt: TGCGCCAGCAGCCAAGTGAGACAGTCGAACACTGAAGCTTTCTTT
cdr3_aa: CASSQVRQSNTEAFF

d_call: TRBD1
v_call: TRBV15
clone_size: -
j_call: TRBJ1-1
cdr3_nt: TGTGCCACCGGACAGGATTCCTACACTGAAGCTTTCTTT
cdr3_aa: CATGQDSYTEAFF